This T cell receptor beta chain was obtained from a study of T cell responses to AZD1222 COVID-19 vaccine. Germline trimming cut 5 bases from V and 6 bases from J; bases unmatched to any gene: 9. The CDR3 is made up of 15 amino acids. Germline-derived CDR1 and CDR2 are SEHNR and FQNEAQ (reference sequence). Study-wide results and limits: Donors, mostly white British, included more females; clonal diversity was possibly underestimated.

Sequencing was performed with immunoSEQ multiplex PCR; in TCRdb, only in-frame clones are kept and a portion is missing. The sample records fewer than 200,000 clones, roughly 94% being singletons. About this clone: Its antigen remains unidentified.

The sample here was peripheral blood, taken 28 days after the second AZD1222 dose. V usage is TRBV7-9 and J usage is TRBJ1-1; TRBD1 agrees at 10 bases. The receptor was derived from an adult who received the AZD1222 COVID-19 vaccine. DNA of the CDR3: TGTGCCAGCAGCCGAGGGGACAGGGGTTCCTCTGAAGCTTTCTTT. Protein product: CASSRGDRGSSEAFF. The variable domain in full, with the rest retrieved from reference TRBV7-9 and TRBJ1-1, is DTGVSQNPRHKITKRGQNVTFRCDPISEHNRLYWYRQTLGQGPEFLTYFQNEAQLEKSRLLSDRFSAERPKGSFSTLEIQRTEQGDSAMYLCASSRGDRGSSEAFFGQGTRLTVV.